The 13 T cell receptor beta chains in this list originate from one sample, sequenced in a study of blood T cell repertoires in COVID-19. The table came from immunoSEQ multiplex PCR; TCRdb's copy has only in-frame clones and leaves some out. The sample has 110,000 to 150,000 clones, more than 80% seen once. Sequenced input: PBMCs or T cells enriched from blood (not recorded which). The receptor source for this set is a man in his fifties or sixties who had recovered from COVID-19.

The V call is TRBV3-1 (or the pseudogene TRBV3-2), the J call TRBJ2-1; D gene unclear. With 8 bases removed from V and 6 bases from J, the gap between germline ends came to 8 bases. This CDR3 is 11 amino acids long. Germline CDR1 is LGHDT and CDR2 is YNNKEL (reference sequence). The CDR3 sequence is CASRAANEQFF. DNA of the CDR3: TGTGCCAGCCGTGCGGCCAATGAGCAGTTCTTC.

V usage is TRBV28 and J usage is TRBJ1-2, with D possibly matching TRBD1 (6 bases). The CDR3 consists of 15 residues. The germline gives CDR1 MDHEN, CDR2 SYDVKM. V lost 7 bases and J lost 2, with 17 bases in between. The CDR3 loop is CASKLRDTKNYGYTF. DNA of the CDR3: TGTGCCAGCAAGCTCCGGGACACTAAAAACTATGGCTACACCTTC.

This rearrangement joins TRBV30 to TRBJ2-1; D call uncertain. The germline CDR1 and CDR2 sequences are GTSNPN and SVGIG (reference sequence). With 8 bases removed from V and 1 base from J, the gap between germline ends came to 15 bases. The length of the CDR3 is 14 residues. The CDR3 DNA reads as TGTGCCGAGTCCCAGGTTCAATCCTACAATGAGCAGTTCTTC. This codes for CAESQVQSYNEQFF.

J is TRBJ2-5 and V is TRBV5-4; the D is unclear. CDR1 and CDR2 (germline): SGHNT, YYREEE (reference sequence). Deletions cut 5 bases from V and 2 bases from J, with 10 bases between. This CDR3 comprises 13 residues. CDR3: CASSARVQETQYF. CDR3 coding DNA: TGTGCCAGCAGTGCGCGCGTTCAAGAGACCCAGTACTTC.

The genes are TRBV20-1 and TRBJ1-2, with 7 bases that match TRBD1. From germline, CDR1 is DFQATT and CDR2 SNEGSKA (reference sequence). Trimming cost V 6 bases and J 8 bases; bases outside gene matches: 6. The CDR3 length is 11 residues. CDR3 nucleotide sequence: TGCAGTGCATTGGACAGGTCCGGCTACACCTTC. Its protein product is CSALDRSGYTF.

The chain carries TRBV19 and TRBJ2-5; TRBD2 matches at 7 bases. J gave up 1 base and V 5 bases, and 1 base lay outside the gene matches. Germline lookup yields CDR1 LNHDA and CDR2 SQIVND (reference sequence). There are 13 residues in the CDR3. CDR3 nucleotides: TGTGCCAGTAGTCGGACTAGCCAAGAGACCCAGTACTTC. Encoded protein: CASSRTSQETQYF.

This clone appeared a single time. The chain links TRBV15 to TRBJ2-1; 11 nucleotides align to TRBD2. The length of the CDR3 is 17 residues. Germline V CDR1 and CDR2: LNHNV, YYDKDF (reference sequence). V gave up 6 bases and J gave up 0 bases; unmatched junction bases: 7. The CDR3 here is CATRLIAGGSSYNEQFF. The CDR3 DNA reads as TGTGCCACCAGGCTAATAGCGGGAGGGAGCTCCTACAATGAGCAGTTCTTC.

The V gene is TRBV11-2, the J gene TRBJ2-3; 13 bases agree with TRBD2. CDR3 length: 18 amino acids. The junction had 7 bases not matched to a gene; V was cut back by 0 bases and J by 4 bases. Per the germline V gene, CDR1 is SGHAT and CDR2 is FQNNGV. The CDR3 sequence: CASSLDLWTSGSADTQYF. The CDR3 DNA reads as TGTGCCAGCAGCTTAGATCTCTGGACTAGCGGGAGTGCAGATACGCAGTATTTT. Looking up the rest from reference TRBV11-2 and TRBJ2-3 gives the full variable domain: EAGVAQSPRYKIIEKRQSVAFWCNPISGHATLYWYQQILGQGPKLLIQFQNNGVVDDSQLPKDRFSAERLKGVDSTLKIQPAKLEDSAVYLCASSLDLWTSGSADTQYFGPGTRLTVL.

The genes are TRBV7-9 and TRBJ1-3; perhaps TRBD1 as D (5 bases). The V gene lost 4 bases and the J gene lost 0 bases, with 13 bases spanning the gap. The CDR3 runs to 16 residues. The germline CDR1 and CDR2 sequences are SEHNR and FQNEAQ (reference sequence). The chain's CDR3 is CASSSQRQFSGNTIYF. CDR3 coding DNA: TGTGCCAGCAGCTCCCAGCGACAGTTCTCTGGAAACACCATATATTTT.

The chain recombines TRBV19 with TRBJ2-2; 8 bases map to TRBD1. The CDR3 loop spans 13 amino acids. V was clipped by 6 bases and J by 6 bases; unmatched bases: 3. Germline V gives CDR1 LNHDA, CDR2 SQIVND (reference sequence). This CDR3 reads CASSLQGAGELFF. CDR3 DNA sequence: TGTGCCAGTAGCTTACAGGGGGCCGGGGAGCTGTTTTTT.

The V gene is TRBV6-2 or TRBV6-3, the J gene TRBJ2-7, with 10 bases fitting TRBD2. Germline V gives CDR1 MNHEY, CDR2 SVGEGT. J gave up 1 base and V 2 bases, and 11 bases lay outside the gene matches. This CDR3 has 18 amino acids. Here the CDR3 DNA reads TGTGCCAGCAGTTACGCTCTAGCGGGAGAAGGGGTATCCTACGAGCAGTACTTC. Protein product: CASSYALAGEGVSYEQYF.

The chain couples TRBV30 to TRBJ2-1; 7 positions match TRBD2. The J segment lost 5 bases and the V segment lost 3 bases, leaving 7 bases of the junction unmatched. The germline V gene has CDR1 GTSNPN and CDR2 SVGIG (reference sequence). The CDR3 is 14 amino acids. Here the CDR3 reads CAWRGAGDNNEQFF. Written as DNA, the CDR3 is TGTGCCTGGAGGGGCGCGGGAGATAACAATGAGCAGTTCTTC. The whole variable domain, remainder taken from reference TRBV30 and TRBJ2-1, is SQTIHQWPATLVQPVGSPLSLECTVEGTSNPNLYWYRQAAGRGLQLLFYSVGIGQISSEVPQNLSASRPQDRQFILSSKKLLLSDSGFYLCAWRGAGDNNEQFFGPGTRLTVL.

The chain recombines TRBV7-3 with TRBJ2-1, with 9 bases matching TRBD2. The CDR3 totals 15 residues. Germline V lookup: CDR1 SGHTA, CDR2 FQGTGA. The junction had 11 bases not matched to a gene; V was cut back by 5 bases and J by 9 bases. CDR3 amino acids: CASSAIAGAGGEQFF. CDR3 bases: TGTGCCAGCAGCGCTATAGCGGGGGCCGGCGGTGAGCAGTTCTTC.